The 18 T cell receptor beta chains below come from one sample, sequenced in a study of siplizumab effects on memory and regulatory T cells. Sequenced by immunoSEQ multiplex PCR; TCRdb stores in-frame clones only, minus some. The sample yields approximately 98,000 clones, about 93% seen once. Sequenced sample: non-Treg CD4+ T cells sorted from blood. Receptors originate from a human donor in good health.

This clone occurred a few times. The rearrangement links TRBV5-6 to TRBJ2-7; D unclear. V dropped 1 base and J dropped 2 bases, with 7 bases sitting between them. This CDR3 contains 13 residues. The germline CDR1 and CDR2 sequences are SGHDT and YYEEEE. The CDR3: CASSLKPTYEQYF. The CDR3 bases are TGTGCCAGCAGCTTGAAACCTACCTACGAGCAGTACTTC.

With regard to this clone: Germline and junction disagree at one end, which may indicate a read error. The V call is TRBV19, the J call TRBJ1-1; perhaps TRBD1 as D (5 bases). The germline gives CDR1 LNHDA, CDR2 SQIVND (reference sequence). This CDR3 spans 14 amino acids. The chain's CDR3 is CASRTGGANTEAFF. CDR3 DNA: TGTGCGAGTAGGACGGGCGGGGCGAACACTGAAGCTTTCTTT.

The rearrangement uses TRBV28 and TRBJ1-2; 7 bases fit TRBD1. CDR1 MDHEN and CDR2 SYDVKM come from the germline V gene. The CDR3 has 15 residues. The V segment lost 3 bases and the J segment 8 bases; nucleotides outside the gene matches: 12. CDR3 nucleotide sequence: TGTGCCAGCAGTTTTCGGGACAGCCTTAGGGAGGGCTACACCTTC. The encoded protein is CASSFRDSLREGYTF.

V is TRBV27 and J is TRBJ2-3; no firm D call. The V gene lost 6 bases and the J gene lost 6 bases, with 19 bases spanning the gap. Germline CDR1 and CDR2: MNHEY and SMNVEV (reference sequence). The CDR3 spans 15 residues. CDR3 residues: CASSKSLVAPDTQYF. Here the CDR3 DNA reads TGTGCCAGCAGCAAAAGTTTGGTGGCCCCGGATACGCAGTATTTT.

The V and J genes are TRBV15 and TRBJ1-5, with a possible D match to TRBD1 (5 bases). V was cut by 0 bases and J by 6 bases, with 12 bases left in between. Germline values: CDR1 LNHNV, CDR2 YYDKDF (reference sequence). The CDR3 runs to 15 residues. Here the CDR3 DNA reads TGTGCCACCAGCAGAGATCCGATGCAGGGTCAGCCCCAGCATTTT. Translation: CATSRDPMQGQPQHF.

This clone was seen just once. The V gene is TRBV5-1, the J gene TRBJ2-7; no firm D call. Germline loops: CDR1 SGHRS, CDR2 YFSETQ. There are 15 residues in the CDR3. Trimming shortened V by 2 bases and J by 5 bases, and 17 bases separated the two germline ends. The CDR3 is CASSFGGSGQDEQYF. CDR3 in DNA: TGCGCCAGCAGCTTTGGTGGTTCCGGGCAGGACGAGCAGTACTTC.

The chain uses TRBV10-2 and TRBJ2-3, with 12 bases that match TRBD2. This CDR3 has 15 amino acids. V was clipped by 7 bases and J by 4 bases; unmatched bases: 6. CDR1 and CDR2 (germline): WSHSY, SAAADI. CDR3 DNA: TGCGCCAGCAATCCTAGCGGGAGGGCCCCAGATACGCAGTATTTT. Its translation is CASNPSGRAPDTQYF.

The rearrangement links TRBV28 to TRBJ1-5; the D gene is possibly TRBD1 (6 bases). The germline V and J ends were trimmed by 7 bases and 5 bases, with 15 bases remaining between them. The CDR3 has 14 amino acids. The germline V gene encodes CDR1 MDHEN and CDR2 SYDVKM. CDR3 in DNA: TGTGCCAGCACCGTATGGGGGCTGGATCAGCCCCAGCATTTT. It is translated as CASTVWGLDQPQHF.

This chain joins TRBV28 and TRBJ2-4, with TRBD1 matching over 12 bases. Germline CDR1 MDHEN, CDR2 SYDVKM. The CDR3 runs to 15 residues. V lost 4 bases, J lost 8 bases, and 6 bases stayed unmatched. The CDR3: CASSYGDRGLHIQYF. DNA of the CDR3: TGTGCCAGCAGTTACGGGGACAGGGGGCTTCACATTCAGTACTTC.

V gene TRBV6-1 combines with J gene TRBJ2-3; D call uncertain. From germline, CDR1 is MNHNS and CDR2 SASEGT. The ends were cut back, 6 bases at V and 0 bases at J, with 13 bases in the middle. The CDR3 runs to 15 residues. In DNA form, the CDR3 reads TGTGCCAGCAGCACGAGCTCAAAAAGCACAGATACGCAGTATTTT. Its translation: CASSTSSKSTDTQYF.

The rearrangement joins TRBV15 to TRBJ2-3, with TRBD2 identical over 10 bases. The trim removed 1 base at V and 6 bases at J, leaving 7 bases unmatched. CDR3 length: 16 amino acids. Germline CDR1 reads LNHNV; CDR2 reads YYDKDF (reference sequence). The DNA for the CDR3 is TGTGCCACCAGCAGAGGGCTAGCGGGAGCGTCGGATACGCAGTATTTT. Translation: CATSRGLAGASDTQYF.

CDR3 protein: CATSFRSGTPDEAFF. The CDR3 nucleotides read TGTGCCACCAGCTTTCGATCCGGGACACCCGATGAAGCTTTCTTT. The rearrangement links TRBV15 to TRBJ1-1; a possible D gene is TRBD1 (6 bases). Germline V lookup: CDR1 LNHNV, CDR2 YYDKDF (reference sequence). The CDR3 runs to 15 residues. V gave up 5 bases and J gave up 7 bases, with 20 bases separating them.

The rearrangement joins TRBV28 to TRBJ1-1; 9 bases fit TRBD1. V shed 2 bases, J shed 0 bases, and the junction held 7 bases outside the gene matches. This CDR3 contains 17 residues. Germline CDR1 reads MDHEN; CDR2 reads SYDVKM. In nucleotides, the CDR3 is TGTGCCAGCAGTTTACGGACAGGGGACCGCATGAACACTGAAGCTTTCTTT. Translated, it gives CASSLRTGDRMNTEAFF.

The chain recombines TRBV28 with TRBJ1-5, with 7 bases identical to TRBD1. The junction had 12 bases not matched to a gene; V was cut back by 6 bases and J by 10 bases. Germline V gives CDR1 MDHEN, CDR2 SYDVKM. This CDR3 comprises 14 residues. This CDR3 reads CASRPDRVQGPQHF. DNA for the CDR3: TGTGCCAGCAGACCTGACAGGGTTCAGGGTCCCCAGCATTTT. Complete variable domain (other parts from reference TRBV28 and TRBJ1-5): DVKVTQSSRYLVKRTGEKVFLECVQDMDHENMFWYRQDPGLGLRLIYFSYDVKMKEKGDIPEGYSVSREKKERFSLILESASTNQTSMYLCASRPDRVQGPQHFGDGTRLSIL.

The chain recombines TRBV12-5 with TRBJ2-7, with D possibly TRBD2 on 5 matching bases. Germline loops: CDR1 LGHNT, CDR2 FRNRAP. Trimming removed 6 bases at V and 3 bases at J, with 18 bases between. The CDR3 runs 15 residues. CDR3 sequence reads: CASGPPGRLNYEQYF. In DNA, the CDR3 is TGTGCTAGTGGCCCCCCGGGGAGACTGAACTACGAGCAGTACTTC.

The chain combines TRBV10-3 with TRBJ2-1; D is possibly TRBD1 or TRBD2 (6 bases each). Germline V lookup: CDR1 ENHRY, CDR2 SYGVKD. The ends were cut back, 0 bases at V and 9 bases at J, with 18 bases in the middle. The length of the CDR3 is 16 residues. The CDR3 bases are TGTGCCATCAGTGAGTCGTCGGGGGCCCCGAAGGGTGAGCAGTTCTTC. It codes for CAISESSGAPKGEQFF.

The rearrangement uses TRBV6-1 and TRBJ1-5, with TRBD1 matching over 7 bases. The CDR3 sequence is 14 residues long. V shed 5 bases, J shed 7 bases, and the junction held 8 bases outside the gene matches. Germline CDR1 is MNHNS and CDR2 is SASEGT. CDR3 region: CASSRDRAGQPQHF. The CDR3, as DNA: TGTGCCAGCAGTCGAGACAGGGCCGGGCAGCCCCAGCATTTT.

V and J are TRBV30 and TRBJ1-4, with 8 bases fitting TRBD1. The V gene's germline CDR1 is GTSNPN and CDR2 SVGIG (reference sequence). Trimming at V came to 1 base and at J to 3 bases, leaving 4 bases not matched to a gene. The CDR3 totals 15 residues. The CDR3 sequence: CAWSGLTGANEKLFF. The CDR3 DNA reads TGTGCCTGGAGTGGCCTGACAGGGGCTAATGAAAAACTGTTTTTT.